This T cell receptor beta chain was identified during a study of liver allograft versus peripheral blood T cells. Looking at the study overall: Comparisons were made between T cell receptor repertoires found in transplanted livers and those circulating in recipients' peripheral blood.

This clonotype occurred many times. As yet, its antigen is unknown. Study findings and constraints: According to reports, the T cell receptor repertoires inside liver allografts differed from those in peripheral blood.

TCRdb processed the reads anew with MiXCR; each CDR3 protein has one entry. The sample records roughly 6,700 distinct CDR3 sequences, 15% to 20% being singletons. The CDR3 runs to 14 residues. The germline V gene has CDR1 SEHNR and CDR2 FQNEAQ (reference sequence). Trimming pared 5 bases from V and 5 bases from J, leaving 12 bases between. The J gene is TRBJ1-4, the V gene TRBV7-9; the D gene is possibly TRBD1 (5 bases). The clonotype originates from a human patient who had a liver transplant. A subset of T cells may come from the graft donor. The CDR3 sequence is CASSQTVSNEKLFF. The CDR3 coding sequence is TGTGCCAGCAGCCAGACAGTCTCGAATGAAAAACTGTTTTTT.